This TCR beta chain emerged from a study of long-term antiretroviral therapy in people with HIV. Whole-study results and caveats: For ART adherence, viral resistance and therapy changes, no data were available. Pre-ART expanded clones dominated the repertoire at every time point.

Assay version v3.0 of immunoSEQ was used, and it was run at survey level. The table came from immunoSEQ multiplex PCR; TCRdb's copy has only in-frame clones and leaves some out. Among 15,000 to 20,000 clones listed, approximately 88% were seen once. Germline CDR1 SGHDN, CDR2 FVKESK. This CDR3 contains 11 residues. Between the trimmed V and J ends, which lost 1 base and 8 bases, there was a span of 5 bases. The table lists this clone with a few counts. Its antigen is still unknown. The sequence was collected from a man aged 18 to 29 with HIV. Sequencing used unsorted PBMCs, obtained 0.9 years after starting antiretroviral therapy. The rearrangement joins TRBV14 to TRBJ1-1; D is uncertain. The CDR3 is CASSQASEAFF. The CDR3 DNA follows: TGTGCCAGCAGCCAAGCGTCCGAAGCTTTCTTT.